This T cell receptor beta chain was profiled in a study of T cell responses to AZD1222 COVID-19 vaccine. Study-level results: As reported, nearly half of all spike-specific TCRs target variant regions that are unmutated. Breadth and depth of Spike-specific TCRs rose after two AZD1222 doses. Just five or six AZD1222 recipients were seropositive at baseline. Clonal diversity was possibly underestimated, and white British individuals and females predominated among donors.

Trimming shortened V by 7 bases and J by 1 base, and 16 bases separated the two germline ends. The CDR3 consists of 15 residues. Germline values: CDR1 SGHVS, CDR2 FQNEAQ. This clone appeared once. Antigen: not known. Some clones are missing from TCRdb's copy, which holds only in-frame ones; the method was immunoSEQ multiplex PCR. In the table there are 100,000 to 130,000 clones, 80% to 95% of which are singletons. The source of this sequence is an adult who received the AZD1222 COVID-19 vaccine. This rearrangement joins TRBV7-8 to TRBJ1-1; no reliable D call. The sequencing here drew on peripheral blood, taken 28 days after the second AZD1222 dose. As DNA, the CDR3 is TGTGCCAGCACCCCTCGTAATTATCGGAACACTGAAGCTTTCTTT. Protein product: CASTPRNYRNTEAFF.